Below, 10 T cell receptor beta chains from the same sample are listed, as sequenced in a study of radiation and T cells in renal cell carcinoma. Only in-frame clones appear in the TCRdb table, and some are missing; sequencing was by immunoSEQ multiplex PCR. The sample has roughly 100,000 clones, around nine tenths seen once. Indicated time point: baseline pretreatment blood. Treatment: 15 Gy SBRT to primary tumor, nephrectomy 4 weeks later. This material consisted of blood, taken from a patient whose treatment included radiotherapy and nephrectomy. The receptors originated from a man in his fifties with renal cell carcinoma.

This rearrangement joins TRBV6-6 to TRBJ2-7, with D possibly matching TRBD2 (5 bases). The V gene lost 4 bases and the J gene lost 5 bases, with 12 bases spanning the gap. The CDR3 has 13 amino acids. CDR1 and CDR2 from the germline V gene are MNHNY and SVGAGI (reference sequence). CDR3 coding DNA: TGTGCCAGCAGTTTAGCGATGTTTGACGAGCAGTACTTC. It is translated as CASSLAMFDEQYF.

The V call is TRBV2, the J call TRBJ2-6, with TRBD1 matching 7 bases. Unmatched junction bases numbered 8, after V lost 4 bases and J lost 2 bases. The CDR3 is 17 amino acids. The V gene's germline CDR1 is SNHLY and CDR2 FYNNEI. This CDR3 reads CASSGTGYFAGANVLTF. In DNA, the CDR3 is TGTGCCAGCAGTGGGACAGGTTATTTCGCTGGGGCCAACGTCCTGACTTTC.

The chain couples TRBV6-1 to TRBJ1-2, with TRBD1 matching 8 bases. With 3 bases clipped from V and 5 bases from J, the junction kept 5 bases outside the gene matches. Germline-derived CDR1 and CDR2 are MNHNS and SASEGT. This CDR3 comprises 14 residues. CDR3 coding DNA: TGTGCCAGCAGTGACCCAGGGGGCAGATATGGCTACACCTTC. It specifies CASSDPGGRYGYTF.

Only a few counts were recorded for this clone. The chain joins TRBV2 to TRBJ2-5; D ambiguous. The germline gives CDR1 SNHLY, CDR2 FYNNEI. The CDR3 loop spans 12 amino acids. The V end was cut by 4 bases, the J end by 7 bases, with 10 bases between. CDR3 protein: CASSGAVWTQYF. The CDR3 DNA sequence: TGTGCCAGCAGTGGGGCGGTGTGGACCCAGTACTTC.

The chain carries TRBV19 and TRBJ2-1; TRBD1 matches 9 bases. V gave up 5 bases and J gave up 6 bases; unmatched junction bases: 5. CDR3 length equals 14 residues. Germline V gene lookup returns CDR1 LNHDA and CDR2 SQIVND (reference sequence). The DNA for the CDR3 is TGTGCCAGTAGTGTGACAGGGGGTGGCAATGAGCAGTTCTTC. This sequence encodes CASSVTGGGNEQFF.

This chain joins TRBV6-1 and TRBJ2-7; D perhaps matches TRBD2 (6 bases). This CDR3 is built from 14 residues. From germline, CDR1 is MNHNS and CDR2 SASEGT. The V and J ends lost 1 base and 4 bases respectively, with 11 bases between them. The CDR3 nucleotides read TGTGCCAGCAGTGAAGGTTGGCGGGAATACGAGCAGTACTTC. It specifies CASSEGWREYEQYF.

This sequence joins TRBV6-6 and TRBJ2-7; 8 nucleotides line up with TRBD1. This CDR3 is 15 amino acids long. CDR1 and CDR2 (germline): MNHNY, SVGAGI (reference sequence). With 2 bases clipped from V and 3 bases from J, the junction kept 6 bases outside the gene matches. CDR3 protein: CASSYAGQGHYEQYF. CDR3 DNA sequence: TGTGCCAGCAGTTACGCCGGACAGGGTCACTACGAGCAGTACTTC.

This rearrangement joins TRBV5-1 to TRBJ2-1; 9 bases line up with TRBD2. Per the germline V gene, CDR1 is SGHRS and CDR2 is YFSETQ. This CDR3 comprises 15 residues. After removal of 2 bases from V and 6 bases from J, the junction contained 6 bases not matched to a gene. CDR3 in DNA: TGCGCCAGCAGCTTTCTAGCGGGATCATCCAATGAGCAGTTCTTC. Protein sequence: CASSFLAGSSNEQFF.

The gene calls are TRBV15 and TRBJ2-1; the match to TRBD1 covers 9 bases. In germline, CDR1 is LNHNV, CDR2 YYDKDF (reference sequence). V lost 3 bases and J lost 4; bases outside the gene matches: 4. This CDR3 is built from 15 residues. As DNA, the CDR3 is TGTGCCACCAGCAGGGGACAGGGAATATACAATGAGCAGTTCTTC. This encodes CATSRGQGIYNEQFF. Using reference TRBV15 and TRBJ2-1 for the parts outside the CDR3, the full variable domain is DAMVIQNPRYQVTQFGKPVTLSCSQTLNHNVMYWYQQKSSQAPKLLFHYYDKDFNNEADTPDNFQSRRPNTSFCFLDIRSPGLGDTAMYLCATSRGQGIYNEQFFGPGTRLTVL.

CDR3 sequence: CASSYGPGDPINEQFF. The CDR3 bases are TGTGCCAGCAGTTACGGCCCAGGGGACCCAATCAATGAGCAGTTCTTC. The V and J genes are TRBV6-5 and TRBJ2-1, with D tentatively TRBD1 (6 bases). The V gene's germline CDR1 is MNHEY and CDR2 SVGAGI. The CDR3 length is 16 residues. V was cut by 2 bases and J by 6 bases, with 17 bases left in between.